This T cell receptor (beta chain) appears in the sequencing data of a study of blood T cells in healthy people across ages. The V gene's germline CDR1 is MNHEY and CDR2 SVGEGT. This CDR3 contains 16 residues. The germline V and J ends were trimmed by 6 bases and 4 bases, with 19 bases remaining between them. The donors, aged roughly 6 to 95, were healthy Caucasians from Russia. A second PCR of 7 to 11 cycles used a sample-barcoded 5' primer and a J-beta primer mix. CDR3-containing paired-end reads numbering at least 2.5 million came from each sample. TCRdb called the 5' RACE reads again in MiXCR, with one record for every CDR3 protein. The sample shows 550,000 to 600,000 distinct CDR3 sequences, roughly 48% of them seen only once.

The J gene is TRBJ1-5, the V gene TRBV6-2 or TRBV6-3, with D possibly TRBD1 on 6 matching bases. Sequencing used blood. The sequence derives from a man aged 80 or over in good health. CDR3 sequence (DNA): TGTGCCAGCAGCCGAATGACGACAGGAAGAAATCAGCCCCAGCATTTT. Its translation is CASSRMTTGRNQPQHF.